This T cell receptor beta chain was sequenced during a study of OX40 agonist ivuxolimab in advanced cancers. Study details: Ivuxolimab was delivered to patients intravenously every 2 weeks at doses spanning 0.01 to 10 mg/kg.

Study-level results: Researchers report that CD8+ T cells had, on average, more expanded clones than CD4+. Among some nonresponders, normalized T-cell clonal expansion was also low. Some of the lowest clonal expansion was seen in partial responders at 0.1-3.0 mg/kg.

The CDR3 covers 14 residues. Trimming removed 3 bases at V and 5 bases at J, with 13 bases between. The germline V gene encodes CDR1 LGHNA and CDR2 YSLEER. Of note for this clone: The antigen remains undetermined.

The assay was immunoSEQ multiplex PCR, and TCRdb's table has in-frame clones only and misses some. The data show around 61,000 clones, with roughly 90% seen just once and approximately 23% held by the top ten. The source material was CD4+ or CD8+ T cells sorted from blood, sampled in a trial of the OX40 agonist ivuxolimab. The chain employs TRBV4-3 and TRBJ1-1; a weak D match, TRBD1 (6 bases). The clonotype comes from an adult with an advanced solid tumor such as melanoma, head and neck, liver or kidney cancer. Here the CDR3 reads CASSHGGQPTEAFF. The CDR3 nucleotides are TGCGCCAGCAGCCATGGGGGGCAGCCGACTGAAGCTTTCTTT.